The 9 T cell receptor beta chains presented below share a single source sample, sequenced in a study of OX40 agonist ivuxolimab in advanced cancers. The protocol was immunoSEQ multiplex PCR, while the TCRdb copy is restricted to in-frame clones and leaves out a portion. The sample shows about 95,000 clones, about 85% of them seen only once. The sample here was CD4+ or CD8+ T cells sorted from blood, taken in a trial of the OX40 agonist ivuxolimab. These receptors all come from an adult with an advanced solid tumor such as melanoma, head and neck, liver or kidney cancer.

The rearrangement uses TRBV27 and TRBJ2-1, with D tentatively TRBD1 or TRBD2 (5 bases each). Germline lookup yields CDR1 MNHEY and CDR2 SMNVEV (reference sequence). The CDR3 runs 14 residues. V was cut by 8 bases and J by 0 bases, with 11 bases left in between. The CDR3 bases are TGTGCCAGCGGGACCGGGTCCTCCTACAATGAGCAGTTCTTC. It translates to CASGTGSSYNEQFF.

The V and J genes are TRBV2 and TRBJ2-3; possibly TRBD1 or TRBD2 for D (6 bases each). V dropped 7 bases and J dropped 5 bases, with 19 bases sitting between them. There are 15 residues in the CDR3. Germline loops: CDR1 SNHLY, CDR2 FYNNEI. CDR3 protein: CASIGGRISGDTQYF. CDR3 nucleotide sequence: TGTGCCAGCATCGGGGGCAGGATCAGTGGAGATACGCAGTATTTT.

The chain carries TRBV28 and TRBJ1-5, with a tentative D call TRBD1 (5 bases). Germline loops: CDR1 MDHEN, CDR2 SYDVKM. The CDR3 contains 16 residues. V was clipped by 1 base and J by 6 bases, with 16 bases between them. The CDR3 DNA follows: TGTGCCAGCAGTTTATCGCCCGTTGGGGGACTTCAGCCCCAGCATTTT. Translation: CASSLSPVGGLQPQHF.

This sequence joins TRBV5-4 and TRBJ2-6; TRBD2 agrees at 7 bases. Losses at the gene ends were 4 bases for V and 0 bases for J; bases not matched to a gene: 7. The CDR3 is 17 residues long. Germline V gene lookup returns CDR1 SGHNT and CDR2 YYREEE (reference sequence). The CDR3 reads CASSTRTRLSGANVLTF. The CDR3 DNA is TGTGCCAGCAGCACTCGGACTAGACTCTCTGGGGCCAACGTCCTGACTTTC.

The genes are TRBV11-2 and TRBJ2-7; 9 nucleotides line up with TRBD1. In germline, CDR1 is SGHAT, CDR2 FQNNGV. There are 14 residues in the CDR3. V gave up 4 bases and J gave up 6 bases; unmatched junction bases: 7. CDR3 bases: TGTGCCAGCAGCTCCGGGACAGGGATAGGCGAGCAGTACTTC. Its protein is CASSSGTGIGEQYF.

The chain joins TRBV27 to TRBJ2-2, with TRBD1 identical over 7 bases. The CDR3 is 13 residues long. V lost 8 bases and J lost 4; bases outside the gene matches: 4. Germline CDR1 is MNHEY and CDR2 is SMNVEV (reference sequence). The CDR3 sequence is CASSGTATGELFF. CDR3 DNA sequence: TGTGCCAGCTCCGGGACAGCCACCGGGGAGCTGTTTTTT.

The chain combines TRBV28 with TRBJ2-4, with 7 bases matching TRBD2. CDR1 MDHEN and CDR2 SYDVKM come from the germline V gene. The V and J ends lost 4 bases and 8 bases, in that order; junction bases with no gene match: 17. The CDR3 runs to 17 residues. CDR3 bases: TGTGCCAGCAGTTCTTTGGGCGGGAGTGCGGGTGTCGACATTCAGTACTTC. This codes for CASSSLGGSAGVDIQYF.

The rearrangement joins TRBV28 to TRBJ2-5; 8 bases line up with TRBD1. CDR1 and CDR2 from the germline V gene are MDHEN and SYDVKM. With V trimmed by 5 bases and J by 5 bases, 10 bases remained unmatched. CDR3 size: 15 residues. CDR3 sequence reads: CASSPDREWVETQYF. CDR3 bases: TGTGCCAGCAGTCCGGACAGGGAGTGGGTGGAGACCCAGTACTTC.

V usage is TRBV2 and J usage is TRBJ2-1; 7 positions agree with TRBD2. Germline V CDR1 and CDR2: SNHLY, FYNNEI. The junction had 9 bases not matched to a gene; V was cut back by 4 bases and J by 0 bases. The CDR3 has 17 residues. The CDR3 coding sequence is TGTGCCAGCAGTGGGGTTCGAGGGAGGGCCTCCTACAATGAGCAGTTCTTC. Translation gives CASSGVRGRASYNEQFF. Full variable domain (rest looked up from reference TRBV2 and TRBJ2-1): EPEVTQTPSHQVTQMGQEVILRCVPISNHLYFYWYRQILGQKVEFLVSFYNNEISEKSEIFDDQFSVERPDGSNFTLKIRSTKLEDSAMYFCASSGVRGRASYNEQFFGPGTRLTVL.